A selection of T cell receptor beta chains follows, all from one sample in a study of yellow fever vaccine responses in identical twins. A single record per CDR3 protein comes from TCRdb applying MiXCR to the RT-PCR reads. The repertoire has about 13,000 distinct CDR3 sequences, 80% to 90% of them found once; the top ten carry 1.7%. The sample here was T cells from blood (PBMCs), unsorted or a sorted subset (not recorded which), taken before or after yellow fever vaccination (not recorded which). The receptors here all came from a woman aged 18-35 years who received the yellow fever vaccine. Both conserved end residues are part of each CDR3. The D gene is left open where the match is weak. Where a row states a size, it is once, few, many or the class of an expanded clone; other rows omit it.

cdr3_aa	cdr3_nt	j_call	v_call	d_call	clone_size
CASRGPRGAQPQHF	TGTGCCAGCAGGGGCCCCAGGGGAGCGCAGCCCCAGCATTTT	TRBJ1-5	TRBV11-2	-	-
CASSLSASKNIQYF	TGTGCCAGCAGCTTGTCGGCTTCGAAAAACATTCAGTACTTC	TRBJ2-4	TRBV5-4	-	-
CASSYSIHFPFGGEDGYTF	TGTGCCAGCAGTTACTCCATACACTTCCCCTTTGGGGGGGAGGATGGCTACACCTTC	TRBJ1-2	TRBV6-2/TRBV6-3	-	-
CASTGDRATGANVLTF	TGTGCCAGCACCGGGGACAGGGCAACTGGGGCCAACGTCCTGACTTTC	TRBJ2-6	TRBV2	TRBD1	-
CATSHGGQETQYF	TGTGCCACCAGTCACGGGGGGCAAGAGACCCAGTACTTC	TRBJ2-5	TRBV24-1	TRBD2	-
CASSLRQGSYNEQFF	TGTGCCAGCAGTTTACGACAGGGTTCCTACAATGAGCAGTTCTTC	TRBJ2-1	TRBV28	TRBD1	once
CASSLEHVLAGIPQETQYF	TGTGCCAGCAGCTTAGAGCACGTACTAGCGGGAATTCCGCAAGAGACCCAGTACTTC	TRBJ2-5	TRBV11-1	TRBD2	-
CSASQTQGQPQHF	TGCAGTGCTAGTCAAACACAGGGTCAGCCCCAGCATTTT	TRBJ1-5	TRBV20-1	-	-
CASSQSPGSSYEQYF	TGCGCCAGCAGCCAATCCCCGGGGAGCTCCTACGAGCAGTACTTC	TRBJ2-7	TRBV4-1	-	few
CASSFAGGLETQYF	TGTGCCAGCAGCTTCGCAGGGGGCCTGGAGACCCAGTACTTC	TRBJ2-5	TRBV7-9	TRBD1	few
CASSPKSSGGRSDTQYF	TGTGCCAGCAGCCCCAAGTCTAGCGGGGGGAGGTCGGATACGCAGTATTTT	TRBJ2-3	TRBV4-2	TRBD2	-
CAISESDSQAIEAFF	TGTGCCATCAGTGAGTCGGATAGTCAGGCAATCGAAGCTTTCTTT	TRBJ1-1	TRBV10-3	-	-
CASSPRPQETQYF	TGTGCCAGCAGCCCCCGCCCCCAAGAGACCCAGTACTTC	TRBJ2-5	TRBV9	-	-
CASTPSWVDGYTF	TGTGCCAGCACCCCTAGTTGGGTGGATGGCTACACCTTC	TRBJ1-2	TRBV27	-	few
CASSFPLRNEQFF	TGTGCCAGCAGTTTTCCCCTGAGGAATGAGCAGTTCTTC	TRBJ2-1	TRBV5-6	-	-
CSVDRQQETQYF	TGCAGCGTTGACCGACAGCAAGAGACCCAGTACTTC	TRBJ2-5	TRBV29-1	-	-
CASSSTDSYEQYF	TGTGCCAGCAGCTCCACGGACTCCTACGAGCAGTACTTC	TRBJ2-7	TRBV11-1	-	-
CSARNRDRGTYEQYF	TGCAGTGCTAGAAACCGGGACAGGGGTACCTACGAGCAGTACTTC	TRBJ2-7	TRBV20-1	TRBD1	-
CASSFWTSGKNIQYF	TGTGCCAGCAGCTTCTGGACTAGCGGGAAGAACATTCAGTACTTC	TRBJ2-4	TRBV11-1	TRBD2	-
CSVVGGLLPGDTQYF	TGCAGCGTTGTTGGGGGACTCCTCCCTGGGGATACGCAGTATTTT	TRBJ2-3	TRBV29-1	-	medium-sized
CSVVGAGGGTQYF	TGCAGCGTTGTAGGAGCGGGAGGGGGTACGCAGTATTTT	TRBJ2-3	TRBV29-1	TRBD2	-
CASSLSESISGNTIYF	TGTGCCAGCAGCTTAAGTGAGAGCATCTCTGGAAACACCATATATTTT	TRBJ1-3	TRBV7-3	-	few
CSASRPDSINSPLHF	TGCAGTGCTAGTAGGCCAGACAGCATTAATTCACCCCTCCACTTT	TRBJ1-6	TRBV20-1	-	few
CSAQGLADLRGQYF	TGCAGCGCCCAGGGACTAGCGGATCTACGTGGGCAGTACTTC	TRBJ2-7	TRBV29-1	TRBD2	-
CASSLQGGGYEQYF	TGTGCCAGCAGCTTACAGGGGGGAGGTTACGAGCAGTACTTC	TRBJ2-7	TRBV7-8	-	-
CASSFFGGRHEQYF	TGTGCCAGCAGCTTCTTTGGGGGGAGGCACGAGCAGTACTTC	TRBJ2-7	TRBV11-3	-	-
CASSQSGGRPQHF	TGCGCCAGCAGTCAATCGGGCGGGAGGCCCCAGCATTTT	TRBJ1-5	TRBV23-1	-	few